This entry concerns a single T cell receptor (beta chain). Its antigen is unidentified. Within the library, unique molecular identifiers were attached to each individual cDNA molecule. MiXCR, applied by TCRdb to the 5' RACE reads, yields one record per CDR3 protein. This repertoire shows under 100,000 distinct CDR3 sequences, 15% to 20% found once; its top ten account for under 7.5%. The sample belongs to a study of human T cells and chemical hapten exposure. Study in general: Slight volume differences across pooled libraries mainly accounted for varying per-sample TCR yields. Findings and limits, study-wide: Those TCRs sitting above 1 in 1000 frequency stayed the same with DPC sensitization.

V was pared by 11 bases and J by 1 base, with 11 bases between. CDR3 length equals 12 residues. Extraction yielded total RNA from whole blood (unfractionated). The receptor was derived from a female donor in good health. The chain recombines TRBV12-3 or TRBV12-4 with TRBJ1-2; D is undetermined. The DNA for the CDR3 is TGTGCCGTTGCGGTTTATAACTATGGCTACACCTTC. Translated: CAVAVYNYGYTF.